This is a list of T cell receptor beta chains from one sample in a study of T cell repertoires in cytomegalovirus infection. Each CDR3 protein is one row after TCRdb ran MiXCR on the reads. In the table there are some 310,000 distinct CDR3 sequences, 20% to 25% of which are singletons. These receptors have no identified antigens. Source: cultured PBMCs, taken from culture after CMV antigen stimulation. The receptor set was obtained from a human donor in good health (CMV status not recorded). Some clones in this sample may be carry-over from other donors' samples. Both conserved end residues are part of each CDR3. D genes are given only for firm matches. Clone size is given for some rows only: seen once, a few or many times, or a class if the clone is expanded.

d_call	clone_size	v_call	j_call	cdr3_aa	cdr3_nt
NA	few	TRBV11-3	TRBJ1-2	CASSPGHLQGYTF	TGTGCCAGCAGCCCGGGACATTTACAAGGCTACACCTTC
NA	NA	TRBV7-9	TRBJ2-5	CASSDAGETQYF	TGTGCCAGCAGTGATGCGGGGGAGACCCAGTACTTC
TRBD2	few	TRBV2	TRBJ2-4	CASIGTSGTLAKNIQYF	TGTGCCAGCATAGGGACTAGCGGGACCTTAGCCAAAAACATTCAGTACTTC
TRBD1	NA	TRBV5-6	TRBJ2-1	CASSRTGVNEQFF	TGTGCCAGCAGCCGTACAGGGGTGAATGAGCAGTTCTTC
TRBD1	few	TRBV12-3/TRBV12-4	TRBJ2-5	CASSQSWDSQETQYF	TGTGCCAGCAGCCAGTCATGGGACAGCCAAGAGACCCAGTACTTC
NA	NA	TRBV29-1	TRBJ1-3	CSVVALGGGSSGNTIYF	TGCAGCGTTGTAGCCCTCGGCGGGGGGAGCTCTGGAAACACCATATATTTT
TRBD2	many	TRBV7-2	TRBJ2-2	CASTRTSGTGELFF	TGTGCCAGCACCCGGACTAGCGGGACCGGGGAGCTGTTTTTT
TRBD2	many	TRBV7-8	TRBJ2-7	CASSLLAGGQGQYF	TGTGCCAGCAGCTTACTAGCGGGAGGCCAGGGGCAGTACTTC
TRBD2	NA	TRBV12-3/TRBV12-4	TRBJ2-3	CASSLGTLAGGFRSDTQYF	TGTGCCAGCAGTTTAGGAACCCTAGCGGGAGGGTTCAGGTCAGATACGCAGTATTTT
TRBD2	many	TRBV7-2	TRBJ2-7	CASSFGGGTSEEQYF	TGTGCCAGCAGCTTTGGCGGGGGAACTTCTGAGGAGCAGTACTTC
NA	NA	TRBV2	TRBJ2-5	CASTRESYYQETQYF	TGTGCCAGCACGCGGGAATCGTACTACCAAGAGACCCAGTACTTC
TRBD2	NA	TRBV18	TRBJ2-5	CASSPGAGFETQYF	TGTGCCAGCTCACCTGGAGCGGGATTTGAGACCCAGTACTTC
TRBD1	NA	TRBV7-4	TRBJ2-4	CASSLRTGGSKNIQYF	TGTGCCAGCAGCTTACGGACAGGGGGCTCCAAAAACATTCAGTACTTC
NA	NA	TRBV15	TRBJ1-6	CATSEGAGVQPLHF	TGTGCCACCAGCGAGGGAGCAGGGGTGCAACCCCTCCACTTT
TRBD1	NA	TRBV7-2	TRBJ1-1	CASSPALTGGSGNTEAFF	TGTGCCAGCAGCCCAGCTCTTACAGGGGGCAGTGGAAACACTGAAGCTTTCTTT
TRBD1	NA	TRBV4-1	TRBJ2-3	CASSQDPGQSSTDTQYF	TGCGCCAGCAGCCAAGACCCGGGACAGTCGAGCACAGATACGCAGTATTTT
NA	many	TRBV7-2	TRBJ2-4	CASSPPPIAKNIQYF	TGTGCCAGCAGCCCCCCCCCGATAGCCAAAAACATTCAGTACTTC
TRBD2	NA	TRBV4-3	TRBJ2-1	CASSQWATSGAYNEQFF	TGCGCCAGCAGCCAGTGGGCGACTAGCGGGGCCTACAATGAGCAGTTCTTC
TRBD2	few	TRBV5-6	TRBJ2-1	CASSLFSGGAGFF	TGTGCCAGCAGCTTGTTTTCCGGGGGGGCCGGGTTCTTC
NA	NA	TRBV19	TRBJ1-2	CASSISAGDSGYTF	TGTGCCAGTAGTATATCAGCAGGGGATTCCGGCTACACCTTC